This TCR beta chain was documented in a study of radiation and T cells in renal cell carcinoma. Study-level findings and limits: Top tumor clonotypes rose in blood 2 weeks post-radiation, then contracted.

About this clone: Its antigen is undetermined.

TCRdb's table, derived via immunoSEQ multiplex PCR, lists solely in-frame clones and lacks some. The sample records roughly 100,000 clones, about 79% being singletons. Time point described: baseline pretreatment blood. Described treatment: 15 Gy SBRT to primary tumor, nephrectomy 4 weeks later. Clear cell pathology was present in this patient's renal cell carcinoma. This clonotype originated in a man aged 55 to 70 with renal cell carcinoma. Material: blood, obtained from a patient whose treatment included radiotherapy and nephrectomy.

Here the CDR3 reads CAWSDVDNEQFF. The DNA for the CDR3 is TGTGCCTGGAGTGATGTGGACAATGAGCAGTTCTTC. This chain uses TRBV30 with TRBJ2-1; no definite D call. CDR1 and CDR2 (germline): GTSNPN, SVGIG (reference sequence). The V end was cut by 1 base, the J end by 5 bases, with 6 bases between. This CDR3 is 12 amino acids long.